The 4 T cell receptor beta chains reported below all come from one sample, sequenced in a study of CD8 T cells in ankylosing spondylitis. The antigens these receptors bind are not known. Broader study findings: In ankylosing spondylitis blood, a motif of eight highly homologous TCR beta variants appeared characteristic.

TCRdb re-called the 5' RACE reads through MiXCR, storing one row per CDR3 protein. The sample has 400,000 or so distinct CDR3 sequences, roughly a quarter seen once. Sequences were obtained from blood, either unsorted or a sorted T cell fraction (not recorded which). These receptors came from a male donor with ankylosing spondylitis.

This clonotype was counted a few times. The CDR3 reads CSAPPDSGSTDTQYF. Written as DNA, the CDR3 is TGCAGTGCTCCGCCCGATAGCGGTAGCACAGATACGCAGTATTTT. V and J are TRBV20-1 and TRBJ2-3; D may be TRBD2 (6 bases). This CDR3 spans 15 amino acids. The V gene's germline CDR1 is DFQATT and CDR2 SNEGSKA (reference sequence). Trimming shortened V by 5 bases and J by 0 bases, and 15 bases separated the two germline ends.

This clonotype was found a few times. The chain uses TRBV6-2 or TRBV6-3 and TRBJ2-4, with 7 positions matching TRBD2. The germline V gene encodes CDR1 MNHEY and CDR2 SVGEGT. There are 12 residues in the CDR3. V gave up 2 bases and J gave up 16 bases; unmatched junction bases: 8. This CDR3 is CASSYDVGGLYF. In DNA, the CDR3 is TGTGCCAGCAGTTACGACGTGGGAGGGCTCTACTTC.

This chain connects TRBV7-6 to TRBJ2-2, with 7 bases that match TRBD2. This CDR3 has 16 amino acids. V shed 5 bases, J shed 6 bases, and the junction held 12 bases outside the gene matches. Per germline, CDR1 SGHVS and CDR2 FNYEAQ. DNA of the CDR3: TGTGCCAGCAGCCACAATTCGGGGGAGGGCGCCGGGGAGCTGTTTTTT. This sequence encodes CASSHNSGEGAGELFF.

CDR3 sequence (DNA): TGTGCCATCCGCGACAGGACCAATAATTCACCCCTCCACTTT. This codes for CAIRDRTNNSPLHF. The chain uses TRBV10-3 and TRBJ1-6, with a weak D call TRBD1 (6 bases). Germline lookup yields CDR1 ENHRY and CDR2 SYGVKD. The CDR3 has 14 residues. Deletions cut 8 bases from V and 5 bases from J, with 13 bases between.